This TCR beta chain was recovered during a study of cytomegalovirus exposure and HLA in healthy donors. This clone was counted between two and nine times. CDR3 size: 17 residues. CDR1 MGHRA and CDR2 YSYEKL come from the germline V gene. V shed 0 bases and J shed 0 bases, with 9 bases lying between them. Vbeta (60) and Jbeta (13) primers were used in the PCR. The assay was immunoSEQ multiplex PCR, and TCRdb's table has in-frame clones only and misses some. The data contain some 50,000 clones, about 71% of them singletons. The specimen was PBMCs. The J gene is TRBJ2-6, the V gene TRBV4-1; D remains unclear. This sequence originates from a woman between 45 and 60 years old in good health and CMV-seropositive. The CDR3 nucleotides read TGCGCCAGCAGCCAAGAAACAGCCCTCTCTGGGGCCAACGTCCTGACTTTC. Its protein product is CASSQETALSGANVLTF.